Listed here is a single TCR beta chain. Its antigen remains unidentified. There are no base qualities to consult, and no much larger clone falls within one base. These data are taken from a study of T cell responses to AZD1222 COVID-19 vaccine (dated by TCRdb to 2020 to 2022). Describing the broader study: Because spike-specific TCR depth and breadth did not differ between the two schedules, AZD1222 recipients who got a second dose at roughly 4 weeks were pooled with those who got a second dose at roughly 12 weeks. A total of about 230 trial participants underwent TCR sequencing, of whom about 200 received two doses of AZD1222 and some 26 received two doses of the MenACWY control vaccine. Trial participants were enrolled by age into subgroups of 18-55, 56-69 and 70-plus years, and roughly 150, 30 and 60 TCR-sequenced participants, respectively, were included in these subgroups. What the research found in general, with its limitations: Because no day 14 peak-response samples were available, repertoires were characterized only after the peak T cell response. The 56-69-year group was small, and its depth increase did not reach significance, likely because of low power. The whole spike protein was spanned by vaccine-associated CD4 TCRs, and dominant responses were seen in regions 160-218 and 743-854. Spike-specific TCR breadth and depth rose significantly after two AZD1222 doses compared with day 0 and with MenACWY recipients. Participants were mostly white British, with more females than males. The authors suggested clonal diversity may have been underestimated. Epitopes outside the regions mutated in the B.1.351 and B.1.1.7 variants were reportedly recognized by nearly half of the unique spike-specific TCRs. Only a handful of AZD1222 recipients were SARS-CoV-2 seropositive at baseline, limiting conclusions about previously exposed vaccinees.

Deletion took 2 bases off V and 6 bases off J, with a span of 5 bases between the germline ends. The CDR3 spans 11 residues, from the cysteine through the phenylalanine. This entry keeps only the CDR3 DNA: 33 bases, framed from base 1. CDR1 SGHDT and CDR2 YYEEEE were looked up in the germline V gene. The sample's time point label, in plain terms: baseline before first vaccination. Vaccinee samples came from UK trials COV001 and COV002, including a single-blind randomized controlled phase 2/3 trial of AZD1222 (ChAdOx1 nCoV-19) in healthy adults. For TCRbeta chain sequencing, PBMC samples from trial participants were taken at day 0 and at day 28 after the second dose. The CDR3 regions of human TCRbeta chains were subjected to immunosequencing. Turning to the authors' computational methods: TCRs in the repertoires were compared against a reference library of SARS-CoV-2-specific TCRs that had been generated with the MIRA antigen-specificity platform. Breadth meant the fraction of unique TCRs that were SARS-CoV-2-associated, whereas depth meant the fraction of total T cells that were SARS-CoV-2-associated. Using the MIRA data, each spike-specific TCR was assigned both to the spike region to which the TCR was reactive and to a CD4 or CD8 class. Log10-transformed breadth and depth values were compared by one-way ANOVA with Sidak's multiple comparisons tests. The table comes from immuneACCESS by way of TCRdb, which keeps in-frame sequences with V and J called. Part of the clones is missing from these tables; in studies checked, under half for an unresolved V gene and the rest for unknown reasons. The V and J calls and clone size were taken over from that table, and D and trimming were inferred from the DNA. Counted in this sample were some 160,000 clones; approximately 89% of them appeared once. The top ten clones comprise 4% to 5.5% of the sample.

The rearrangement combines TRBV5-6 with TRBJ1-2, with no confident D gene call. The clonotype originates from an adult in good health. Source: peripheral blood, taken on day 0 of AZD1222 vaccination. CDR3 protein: CASSLAHGYTF. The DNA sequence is TGTGCCAGCAGCTTAGCACATGGCTACACCTTC. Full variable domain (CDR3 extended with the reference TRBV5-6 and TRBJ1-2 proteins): DAGVTQSPTHLIKTRGQQVTLRCSPKSGHDTVSWYQQALGQGPQFIFQYYEEEERQRGNFPDRFSGHQFPNYSSELNVNALLLGDSALYLCASSLAHGYTFGSGTRLTVV.